This is a list of T cell receptor beta chains from one sample in a study of T cell changes during pregnancy in multiple sclerosis. Some clones are missing from TCRdb's copy, which holds only in-frame ones; the method was immunoSEQ multiplex PCR. The repertoire holds around 69,000 clones, around nine tenths seen once, with 2.1% in the top ten. The sample consisted of peripheral blood, taken in the second trimester of pregnancy. These receptors were taken from a female donor in good health, enrolled as a control in a pregnancy study. Both conserved end residues are part of each CDR3. D genes are given only for firm matches. Clone sizes are given selectively: once, few, many, or a class where the clone is expanded.

d_gene: TRBD1
j_gene: TRBJ1-2
v_gene: TRBV6-4
abundance: -
CDR3aa: CASSDTGDYGYTF
CDR3nt: TGTGCCAGCAGTGACACAGGGGACTATGGCTACACCTTC

d_gene: TRBD1
j_gene: TRBJ1-2
v_gene: TRBV5-4
abundance: -
CDR3aa: CASSLRDRVGGYTF
CDR3nt: TGTGCCAGCAGCCTTAGGGACAGGGTCGGTGGCTACACCTTC

d_gene: TRBD2
j_gene: TRBJ2-1
v_gene: TRBV7-9
abundance: -
CDR3aa: CASSPLDGGGSYNEQFF
CDR3nt: TGTGCCAGCAGCCCCCTTGATGGCGGGGGGAGCTACAATGAGCAGTTCTTC

d_gene: -
j_gene: TRBJ2-2
v_gene: TRBV7-2
abundance: -
CDR3aa: CASSLQGRANTGELFF
CDR3nt: TGTGCCAGCAGCTTACAGGGGAGGGCGAACACCGGGGAGCTGTTTTTT

d_gene: TRBD1
j_gene: TRBJ2-7
v_gene: TRBV9
abundance: -
CDR3aa: CASSGPGQGDGQYF
CDR3nt: TGTGCCAGCAGCGGACCGGGACAGGGCGACGGGCAGTACTTC

d_gene: TRBD2
j_gene: TRBJ2-1
v_gene: TRBV5-5
abundance: once
CDR3aa: CASSSGGGSYNEQFF
CDR3nt: TGTGCCAGCAGCTCCGGCGGGGGGTCCTACAATGAGCAGTTCTTC

d_gene: TRBD1
j_gene: TRBJ2-3
v_gene: TRBV4-3
abundance: many
CDR3aa: CASSRATGGSQYF
CDR3nt: TGCGCCAGCAGCCGCGCGACAGGGGGCTCGCAGTATTTT

d_gene: TRBD2
j_gene: TRBJ2-5
v_gene: TRBV11-2
abundance: -
CDR3aa: CASSPYRGGSAQETQYF
CDR3nt: TGTGCCAGCAGCCCCTATCGCGGGGGGAGTGCCCAAGAGACCCAGTACTTC

d_gene: -
j_gene: TRBJ2-7
v_gene: TRBV11-2
abundance: -
CDR3aa: CASARGYEQYF
CDR3nt: TGTGCCAGCGCCAGAGGCTACGAGCAGTACTTC

d_gene: -
j_gene: TRBJ1-1
v_gene: TRBV29-1
abundance: -
CDR3aa: CSVTTDSPEAFF
CDR3nt: TGCAGCGTCACAACGGACAGCCCCGAAGCTTTCTTT

d_gene: -
j_gene: TRBJ2-5
v_gene: TRBV4-1
abundance: -
CDR3aa: CASSQDRADRETQYF
CDR3nt: TGCGCCAGCAGCCAAGATCGGGCCGACAGGGAGACCCAGTACTTC

d_gene: TRBD2
j_gene: TRBJ2-1
v_gene: TRBV27
abundance: -
CDR3aa: CASRLAGGHEQFF
CDR3nt: TGTGCCAGCCGACTAGCGGGGGGGCATGAGCAGTTCTTC

d_gene: TRBD2
j_gene: TRBJ2-7
v_gene: TRBV19
abundance: -
CDR3aa: CASFGLAGGRYEQYF
CDR3nt: TGTGCCAGTTTCGGACTAGCGGGGGGGCGGTACGAGCAGTACTTC

d_gene: TRBD2
j_gene: TRBJ2-3
v_gene: TRBV9
abundance: once
CDR3aa: CASSPRASGGDTQYF
CDR3nt: TGTGCCAGCAGCCCCCGGGCTAGCGGGGGCGATACGCAGTATTTT

d_gene: TRBD2
j_gene: TRBJ2-3
v_gene: TRBV4-1
abundance: -
CDR3aa: CASSQEGLDTDTQYF
CDR3nt: TGCGCCAGCAGCCAAGAGGGACTAGACACAGATACGCAGTATTTT

d_gene: -
j_gene: TRBJ2-2
v_gene: TRBV9
abundance: -
CDR3aa: CASSTRIGELFF
CDR3nt: TGTGCCAGCAGCACGCGTATCGGGGAGCTGTTTTTT

d_gene: -
j_gene: TRBJ1-1
v_gene: TRBV19
abundance: -
CDR3aa: CASSMGRAPTEAFF
CDR3nt: TGTGCCAGTAGTATGGGCAGGGCTCCCACTGAAGCTTTCTTT

d_gene: -
j_gene: TRBJ2-7
v_gene: TRBV4-3
abundance: -
CDR3aa: CASSQGRSYEQYF
CDR3nt: TGCGCCAGCAGCCAAGGGAGGTCCTACGAGCAGTACTTC

d_gene: TRBD1
j_gene: TRBJ2-5
v_gene: TRBV5-1
abundance: -
CDR3aa: CASSLTGGLQETQYF
CDR3nt: TGCGCCAGCAGCTTGACAGGGGGGCTCCAAGAGACCCAGTACTTC

d_gene: TRBD1
j_gene: TRBJ2-3
v_gene: TRBV7-2
abundance: once
CDR3aa: CASSLRMTGEQPQYF
CDR3nt: TGTGCCAGCAGCTTAAGGATGACAGGGGAACAGCCCCAGTATTTT

d_gene: -
j_gene: TRBJ2-1
v_gene: TRBV7-8
abundance: -
CDR3aa: CASSSQRVLSYNEQFF
CDR3nt: TGTGCCAGCAGCTCCCAGCGGGTGCTCTCCTACAATGAGCAGTTCTTC

d_gene: TRBD1
j_gene: TRBJ1-4
v_gene: TRBV7-9
abundance: -
CDR3aa: CASSFGPGGIEKLFF
CDR3nt: TGTGCCAGCAGCTTCGGTCCAGGGGGAATTGAAAAACTGTTTTTT

d_gene: TRBD2
j_gene: TRBJ2-1
v_gene: TRBV5-4
abundance: -
CDR3aa: CASSSPSGDSYNEQFF
CDR3nt: TGTGCCAGCAGCTCTCCTAGCGGGGACTCCTACAATGAGCAGTTCTTC

d_gene: TRBD1
j_gene: TRBJ2-7
v_gene: TRBV2
abundance: -
CDR3aa: CASGDSGYEQYF
CDR3nt: TGTGCCAGCGGGGACAGCGGCTACGAGCAGTACTTC

d_gene: -
j_gene: TRBJ2-7
v_gene: TRBV6-5
abundance: -
CDR3aa: CASSPLPQATYEQYF
CDR3nt: TGTGCCAGCAGCCCCCTCCCGCAGGCCACCTACGAGCAGTACTTC

d_gene: -
j_gene: TRBJ2-7
v_gene: TRBV4-2
abundance: -
CDR3aa: CASSQESWQFSYEQYF
CDR3nt: TGTGCCAGCAGCCAAGAGTCTTGGCAGTTCTCCTACGAGCAGTACTTC

d_gene: TRBD1
j_gene: TRBJ2-4
v_gene: TRBV27
abundance: -
CDR3aa: CASGLPGQENIQYF
CDR3nt: TGTGCCAGCGGACTCCCGGGACAGGAAAACATTCAGTACTTC

d_gene: TRBD1
j_gene: TRBJ2-5
v_gene: TRBV9
abundance: -
CDR3aa: CASRSGTEETQYF
CDR3nt: TGTGCCAGCAGATCCGGGACAGAAGAGACCCAGTACTTC

d_gene: TRBD2
j_gene: TRBJ2-1
v_gene: TRBV11-3
abundance: -
CDR3aa: CASSLGGGSYNEQFF
CDR3nt: TGTGCCAGCAGCTTAGGCGGGGGTTCCTACAATGAGCAGTTCTTC

d_gene: -
j_gene: TRBJ1-5
v_gene: TRBV28
abundance: -
CDR3aa: CASSRDTTNQPQHF
CDR3nt: TGTGCCAGCAGCCGAGACACCACCAATCAGCCCCAGCATTTT

d_gene: TRBD1
j_gene: TRBJ1-6
v_gene: TRBV28
abundance: -
CDR3aa: CASSTPTGRSPLHF
CDR3nt: TGTGCCAGCAGTACCCCGACAGGGAGGTCACCCCTCCACTTT

d_gene: TRBD1
j_gene: TRBJ2-3
v_gene: TRBV10-3
abundance: -
CDR3aa: CAISESLDRVKTDTQYF
CDR3nt: TGTGCCATCAGTGAGTCTCTGGACAGGGTTAAGACAGATACGCAGTATTTT

d_gene: TRBD2
j_gene: TRBJ2-7
v_gene: TRBV7-2
abundance: -
CDR3aa: CASSWGREGEQYF
CDR3nt: TGTGCCAGCAGCTGGGGCAGGGAGGGCGAGCAGTACTTC

d_gene: TRBD1
j_gene: TRBJ1-4
v_gene: TRBV9
abundance: -
CDR3aa: CASRVPGQNNEKLFF
CDR3nt: TGTGCCAGCAGGGTACCGGGACAGAATAATGAAAAACTGTTTTTT

d_gene: TRBD1
j_gene: TRBJ1-4
v_gene: TRBV27
abundance: -
CDR3aa: CASKSAGGRRTNEKLFF
CDR3nt: TGTGCCAGCAAAAGTGCAGGGGGCAGGAGAACTAATGAAAAACTGTTTTTT

d_gene: -
j_gene: TRBJ1-1
v_gene: TRBV4-3
abundance: -
CDR3aa: CASSQVSGTEAFF
CDR3nt: TGCGCCAGCAGCCAAGTATCGGGGACTGAAGCTTTCTTT

d_gene: TRBD1
j_gene: TRBJ1-6
v_gene: TRBV27
abundance: -
CDR3aa: CASSDGQVPFYNSPLHF
CDR3nt: TGTGCCAGCAGTGATGGACAGGTTCCATTCTATAATTCACCCCTCCACTTT

d_gene: -
j_gene: TRBJ2-2
v_gene: TRBV6-4
abundance: -
CDR3aa: CASSDLEPEAHAGELFF
CDR3nt: TGTGCCAGCAGTGACCTTGAACCTGAGGCACACGCCGGGGAGCTGTTTTTT

d_gene: TRBD1
j_gene: TRBJ1-1
v_gene: TRBV4-3
abundance: once
CDR3aa: CASSQVLQGDSNTEAFF
CDR3nt: TGCGCCAGCAGCCAAGTCCTACAGGGGGACTCGAACACTGAAGCTTTCTTT

d_gene: -
j_gene: TRBJ2-5
v_gene: TRBV9
abundance: -
CDR3aa: CASSQTPQGGETQYF
CDR3nt: TGTGCCAGCAGCCAAACGCCGCAGGGGGGAGAGACCCAGTACTTC

d_gene: -
j_gene: TRBJ1-3
v_gene: TRBV5-1
abundance: -
CDR3aa: CASSLSSGGNTIYF
CDR3nt: TGCGCCAGCAGCTTGTCGTCGGGGGGAAACACCATATATTTT

d_gene: -
j_gene: TRBJ2-1
v_gene: TRBV10-3
abundance: -
CDR3aa: CAISPFPSEQFF
CDR3nt: TGTGCCATCAGCCCCTTCCCCAGTGAGCAGTTCTTC

d_gene: -
j_gene: TRBJ2-2
v_gene: TRBV11-1
abundance: -
CDR3aa: CASSPQGRTYTGELFF
CDR3nt: TGTGCCAGCAGCCCCCAGGGCCGCACCTACACCGGGGAGCTGTTTTTT

d_gene: TRBD2
j_gene: TRBJ2-2
v_gene: TRBV9
abundance: once
CDR3aa: CASSVQRGAANTGELFF
CDR3nt: TGTGCCAGCAGCGTACAGCGGGGGGCCGCGAACACCGGGGAGCTGTTTTTT

d_gene: -
j_gene: TRBJ1-2
v_gene: TRBV15
abundance: -
CDR3aa: CATSARGRTHFYGYTF
CDR3nt: TGTGCCACCAGCGCTCGGGGGAGGACCCACTTCTATGGCTACACCTTC